The 7 T cell receptor beta chains given below trace back to one sample, sequenced in a study of technical replicates of blood from a few donors. The protocol was immunoSEQ multiplex PCR, while the TCRdb copy is restricted to in-frame clones and leaves out a portion. The sample lists tens of thousands of clones, approximately 97% seen once, with 0.21% in the top ten. Sequences were obtained from T cells isolated from PBMCs. Receptors originate from a human donor in good health.

V gene TRBV5-1 combines with J gene TRBJ1-2; TRBD1 agrees at 7 bases. CDR1 and CDR2 from the germline V gene are SGHRS and YFSETQ. The junction had 7 bases not matched to a gene; V was cut back by 4 bases and J by 4 bases. The CDR3 sequence is 14 residues long. The CDR3 nucleotides read TGCGCCAGCAGCCCGGGACAGCGACCCTATGGCTACACCTTC. Encoded protein: CASSPGQRPYGYTF.

The genes are TRBV6-5 and TRBJ2-7, with D possibly matching TRBD2 (5 bases). The V end lost 7 bases, the J end lost 7 bases, and 11 bases lay between the germline ends. The CDR3 is 11 amino acids. Germline V gives CDR1 MNHEY, CDR2 SVGAGI. The CDR3: CASTGLGEQYF. CDR3 in DNA: TGTGCCAGCACGGGGTTGGGGGAGCAGTACTTC.

The J gene is TRBJ1-1, the V gene TRBV25-1; D call uncertain. Germline V gives CDR1 MGHDK, CDR2 SYGVNS. This CDR3 has 15 residues. Trimming pared 4 bases from V and 6 bases from J, leaving 18 bases between. CDR3 nucleotides: TGTGCCAGCAGTGGATGGGGAGGCACCGAACCTGAAGCTTTCTTT. It codes for CASSGWGGTEPEAFF.

The chain recombines TRBV6-6 with TRBJ2-7, with 10 bases fitting TRBD2. This CDR3 spans 15 amino acids. With 4 bases clipped from V and 2 bases from J, the junction kept 5 bases outside the gene matches. CDR1 and CDR2 from the germline V gene are MNHNY and SVGAGI (reference sequence). The CDR3 reads CASSSSSGSPYEQYF. In DNA, the CDR3 is TGTGCCAGCAGTTCCTCTAGCGGGAGCCCCTACGAGCAGTACTTC.

The rearrangement links TRBV11-2 to TRBJ2-5, with D possibly being TRBD2 (6 bases). V lost 4 bases, J lost 4 bases, and 19 bases lay in between. The CDR3 has 16 residues. Germline values: CDR1 SGHAT, CDR2 FQNNGV. CDR3 DNA sequence: TGTGCCAGCAGCTCACCCGGTGGGGACTCCTCAGAGACCCAGTACTTC. Residues: CASSSPGGDSSETQYF.

The genes are TRBV11-2 and TRBJ2-1; D is possibly TRBD2 (5 bases). V was trimmed by 1 base and J by 8 bases, leaving 9 bases between them. The CDR3 consists of 13 residues. Germline values: CDR1 SGHAT, CDR2 FQNNGV. CDR3 region: CASSLGLRDEQFF. The DNA of the CDR3 is TGTGCCAGCAGCTTAGGTTTGCGGGATGAGCAGTTCTTC. The variable domain in full, with the rest retrieved from reference TRBV11-2 and TRBJ2-1, is EAGVAQSPRYKIIEKRQSVAFWCNPISGHATLYWYQQILGQGPKLLIQFQNNGVVDDSQLPKDRFSAERLKGVDSTLKIQPAKLEDSAVYLCASSLGLRDEQFFGPGTRLTVL.

The J gene is TRBJ1-5, the V gene TRBV6-5; possibly TRBD1 for D (5 bases). This CDR3 region has 15 residues. Trimming removed 0 bases from V and 7 bases from J, with 13 bases in between. The germline V gene encodes CDR1 MNHEY and CDR2 SVGAGI. CDR3 nucleotides: TGTGCCAGCAGTTACTCGGGGCAGGGAGGGCAGCCCCAGCATTTT. This translates into CASSYSGQGGQPQHF.